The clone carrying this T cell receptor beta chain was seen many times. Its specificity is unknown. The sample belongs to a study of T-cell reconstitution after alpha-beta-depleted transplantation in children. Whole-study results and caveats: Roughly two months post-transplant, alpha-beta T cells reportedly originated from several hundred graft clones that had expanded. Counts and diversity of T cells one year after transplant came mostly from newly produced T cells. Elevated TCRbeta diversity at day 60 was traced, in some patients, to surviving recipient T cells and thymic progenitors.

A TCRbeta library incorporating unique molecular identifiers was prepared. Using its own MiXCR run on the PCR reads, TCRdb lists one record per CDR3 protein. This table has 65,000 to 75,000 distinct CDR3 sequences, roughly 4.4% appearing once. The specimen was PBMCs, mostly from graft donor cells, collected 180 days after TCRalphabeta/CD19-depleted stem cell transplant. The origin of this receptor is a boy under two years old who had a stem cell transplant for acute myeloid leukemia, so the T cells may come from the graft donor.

CDR3 sequence (DNA): TGTGCCAGCAGCTTACAGGCGTCCGGGGAGCTGTTTTTT. It codes for CASSLQASGELFF. This chain uses TRBV7-2 with TRBJ2-2; D remains ambiguous. Germline CDR1 reads SGHTA; CDR2 reads FQGNSA. V was shortened by 2 bases and J by 6 bases, with 7 bases between the two germline ends. The CDR3 extends over 13 amino acids.